This T cell receptor (beta chain) originates from a study of cytomegalovirus exposure and HLA in healthy donors. Looking at the study overall: A preliminary data release comprised 80 million or so unique TCRs obtained from HLA-typed donors. General study results and limits: In a later analysis, donors in an Asian-associated ancestry cluster reportedly had fewer N-insertions in productive TCRs than the cohort mean. Productive rates of about 90% or about 30% were seen for most TCR beta V segments in an earlier analysis.

13 Jbeta primers and 60 Vbeta primers were used for the PCR. The repertoire was sequenced with immunoSEQ multiplex PCR; TCRdb's copy has only in-frame clones and lacks some. The sample carries 200,000 to 250,000 clones, around 77% recorded once. With regard to this clone: Antigen specificity is unknown.

Germline V CDR1 and CDR2: LGHNA, YNFKEQ. The CDR3 consists of 14 residues. Trimming at V came to 4 bases and at J to 8 bases, leaving 8 bases not matched to a gene. The chain combines TRBV4-2 with TRBJ1-2, with 9 bases identical to TRBD1. The sample taken for sequencing was PBMCs. The receptor comes from a woman aged 25-40 years in good health and CMV-seronegative. In nucleotides, the CDR3 is TGTGCCAGCAGCCGGACAGGGGTCGATAAGGGCTACACCTTC. Its protein is CASSRTGVDKGYTF.